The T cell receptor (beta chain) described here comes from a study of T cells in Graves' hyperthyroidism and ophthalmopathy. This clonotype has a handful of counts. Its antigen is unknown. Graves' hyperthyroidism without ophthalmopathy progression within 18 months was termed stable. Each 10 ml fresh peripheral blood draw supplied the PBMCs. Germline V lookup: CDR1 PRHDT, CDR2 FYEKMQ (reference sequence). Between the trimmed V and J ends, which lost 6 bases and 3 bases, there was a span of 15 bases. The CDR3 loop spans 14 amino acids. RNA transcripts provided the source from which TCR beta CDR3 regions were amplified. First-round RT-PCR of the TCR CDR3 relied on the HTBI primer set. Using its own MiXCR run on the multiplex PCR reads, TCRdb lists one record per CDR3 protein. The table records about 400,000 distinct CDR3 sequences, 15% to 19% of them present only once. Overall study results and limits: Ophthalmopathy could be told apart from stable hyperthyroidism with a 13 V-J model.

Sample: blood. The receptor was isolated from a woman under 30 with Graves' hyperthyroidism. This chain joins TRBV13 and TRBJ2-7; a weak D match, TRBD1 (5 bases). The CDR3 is CASRIAETVYEQYF. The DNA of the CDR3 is TGTGCCAGCAGAATAGCCGAGACAGTCTACGAGCAGTACTTC.